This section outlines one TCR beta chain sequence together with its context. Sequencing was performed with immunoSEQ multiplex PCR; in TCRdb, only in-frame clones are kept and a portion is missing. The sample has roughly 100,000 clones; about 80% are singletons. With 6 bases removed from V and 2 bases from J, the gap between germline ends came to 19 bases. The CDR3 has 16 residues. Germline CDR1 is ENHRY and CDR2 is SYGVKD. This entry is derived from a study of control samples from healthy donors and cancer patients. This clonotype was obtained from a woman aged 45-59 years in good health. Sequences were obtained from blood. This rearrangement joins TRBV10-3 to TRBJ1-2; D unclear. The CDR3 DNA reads TGTGCCATCAGCGACCCAGGTAGTTTGAAGAACTATGGCTACACCTTC. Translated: CAISDPGSLKNYGYTF.